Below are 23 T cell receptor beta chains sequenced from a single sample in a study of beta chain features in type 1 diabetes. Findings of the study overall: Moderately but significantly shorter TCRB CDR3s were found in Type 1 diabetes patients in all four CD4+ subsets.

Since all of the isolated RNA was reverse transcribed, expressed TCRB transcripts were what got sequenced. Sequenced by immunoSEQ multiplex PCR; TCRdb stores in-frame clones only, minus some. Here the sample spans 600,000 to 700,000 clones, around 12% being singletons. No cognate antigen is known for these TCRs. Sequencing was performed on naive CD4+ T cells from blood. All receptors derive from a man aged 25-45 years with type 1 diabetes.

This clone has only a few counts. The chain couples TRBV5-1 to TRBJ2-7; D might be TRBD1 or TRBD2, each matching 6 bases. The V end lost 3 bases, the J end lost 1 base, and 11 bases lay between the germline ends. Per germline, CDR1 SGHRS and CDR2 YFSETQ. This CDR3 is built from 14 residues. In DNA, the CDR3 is TGCGCCAGCAGCTCGGAGGGGGGATCCTACGAGCAGTACTTC. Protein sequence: CASSSEGGSYEQYF.

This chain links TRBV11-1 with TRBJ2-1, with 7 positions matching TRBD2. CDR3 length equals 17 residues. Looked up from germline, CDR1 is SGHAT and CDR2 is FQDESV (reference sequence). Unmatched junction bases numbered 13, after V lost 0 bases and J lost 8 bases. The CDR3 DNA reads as TGTGCCAGCAGCTTAGCCCTCTCCCGACTAGCTCTCGATGAGCAGTTCTTC. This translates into CASSLALSRLALDEQFF.

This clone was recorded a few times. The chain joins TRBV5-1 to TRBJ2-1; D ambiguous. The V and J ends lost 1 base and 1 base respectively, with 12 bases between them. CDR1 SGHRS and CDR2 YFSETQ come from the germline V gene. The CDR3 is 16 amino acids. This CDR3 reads CASSLPQVGSYNEQFF. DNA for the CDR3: TGCGCCAGCAGCTTGCCTCAGGTAGGGTCCTACAATGAGCAGTTCTTC.

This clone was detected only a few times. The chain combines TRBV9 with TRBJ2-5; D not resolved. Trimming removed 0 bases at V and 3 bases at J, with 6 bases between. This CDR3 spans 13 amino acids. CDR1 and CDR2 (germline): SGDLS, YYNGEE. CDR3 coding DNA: TGTGCCAGCAGCGTAGGTGGAAAAGAGACCCAGTACTTC. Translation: CASSVGGKETQYF.

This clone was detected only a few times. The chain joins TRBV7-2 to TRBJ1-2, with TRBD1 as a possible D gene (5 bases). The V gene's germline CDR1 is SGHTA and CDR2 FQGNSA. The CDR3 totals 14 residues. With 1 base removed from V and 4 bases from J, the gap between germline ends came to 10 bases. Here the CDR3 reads CASSLGQGAYGYTF. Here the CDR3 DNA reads TGTGCCAGCAGCTTAGGTCAAGGGGCCTATGGCTACACCTTC.

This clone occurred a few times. CDR3 loop: CAISNRDSDHQETQYF. CDR3 nucleotide sequence: TGTGCCATCAGTAATAGGGACAGCGACCACCAAGAGACCCAGTACTTC. The rearrangement joins TRBV10-3 to TRBJ2-5; 7 bases are shared with TRBD1. This CDR3 comprises 16 residues. Germline V gene sequence: CDR1 ENHRY, CDR2 SYGVKD. J gave up 0 bases and V 5 bases, and 9 bases lay outside the gene matches.

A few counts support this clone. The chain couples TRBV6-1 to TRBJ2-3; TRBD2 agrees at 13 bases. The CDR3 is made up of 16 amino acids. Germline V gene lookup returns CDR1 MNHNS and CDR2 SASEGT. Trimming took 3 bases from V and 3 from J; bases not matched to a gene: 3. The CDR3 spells CASSDLTSGGTDTQYF. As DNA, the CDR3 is TGTGCCAGCAGTGACCTGACTAGCGGGGGGACAGATACGCAGTATTTT.

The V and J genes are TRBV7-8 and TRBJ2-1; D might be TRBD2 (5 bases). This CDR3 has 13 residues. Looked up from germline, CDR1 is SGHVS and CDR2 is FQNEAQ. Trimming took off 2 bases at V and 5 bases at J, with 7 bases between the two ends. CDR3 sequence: CASSLQEDNEQFF. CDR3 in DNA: TGTGCCAGCAGCTTACAGGAGGACAATGAGCAGTTCTTC.

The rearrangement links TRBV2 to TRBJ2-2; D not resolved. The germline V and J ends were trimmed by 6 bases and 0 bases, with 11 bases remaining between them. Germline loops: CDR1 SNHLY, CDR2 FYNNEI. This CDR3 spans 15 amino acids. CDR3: CASRIPSSNTGELFF. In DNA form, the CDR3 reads TGTGCCAGCAGGATCCCTAGTTCGAACACCGGGGAGCTGTTTTTT.

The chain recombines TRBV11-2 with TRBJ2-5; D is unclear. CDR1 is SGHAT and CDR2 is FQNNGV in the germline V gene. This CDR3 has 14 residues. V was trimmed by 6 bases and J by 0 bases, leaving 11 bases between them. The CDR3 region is CASRPGLYQETQYF. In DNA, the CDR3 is TGTGCCAGCAGACCCGGTCTGTACCAAGAGACCCAGTACTTC.

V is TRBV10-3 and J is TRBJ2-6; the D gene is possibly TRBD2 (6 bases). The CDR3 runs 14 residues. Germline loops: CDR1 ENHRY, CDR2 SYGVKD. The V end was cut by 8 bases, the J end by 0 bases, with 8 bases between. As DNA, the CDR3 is TGTGCCATCGGGGAGGTCTCTGGGGCCAACGTCCTGACTTTC. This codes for CAIGEVSGANVLTF.

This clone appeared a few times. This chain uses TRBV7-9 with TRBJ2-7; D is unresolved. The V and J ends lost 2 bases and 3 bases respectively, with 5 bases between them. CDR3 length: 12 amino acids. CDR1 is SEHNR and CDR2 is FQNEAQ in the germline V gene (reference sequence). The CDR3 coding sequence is TGTGCCAGCAGCTTACACGGCTACGAGCAGTACTTC. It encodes CASSLHGYEQYF.

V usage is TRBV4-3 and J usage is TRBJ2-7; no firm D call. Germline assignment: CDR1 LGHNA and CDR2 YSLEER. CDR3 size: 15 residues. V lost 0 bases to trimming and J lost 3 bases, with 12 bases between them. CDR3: CASSQDQQSHYEQYF. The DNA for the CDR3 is TGCGCCAGCAGCCAAGATCAACAGAGTCACTACGAGCAGTACTTC.

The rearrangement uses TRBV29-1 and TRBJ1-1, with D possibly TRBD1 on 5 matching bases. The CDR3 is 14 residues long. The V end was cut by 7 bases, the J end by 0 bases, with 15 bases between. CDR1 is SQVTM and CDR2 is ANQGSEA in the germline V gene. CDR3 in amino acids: CSASPGGMNTEAFF. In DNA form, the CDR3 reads TGCAGCGCCTCACCGGGGGGAATGAACACTGAAGCTTTCTTT. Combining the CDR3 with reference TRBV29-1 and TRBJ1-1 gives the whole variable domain SAVISQKPSRDICQRGTSLTIQCQVDSQVTMMFWYRQQPGQSLTLIATANQGSEATYESGFVIDKFPISRPNLTFSTLTVSNMSPEDSSIYLCSASPGGMNTEAFFGQGTRLTVV.

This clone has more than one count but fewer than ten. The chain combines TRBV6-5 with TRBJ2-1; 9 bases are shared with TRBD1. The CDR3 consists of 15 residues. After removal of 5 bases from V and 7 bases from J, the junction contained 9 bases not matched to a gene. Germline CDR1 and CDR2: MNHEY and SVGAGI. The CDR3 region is CASSPWTGERNEQFF. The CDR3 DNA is TGTGCCAGCAGTCCGTGGACAGGGGAGAGGAATGAGCAGTTCTTC.

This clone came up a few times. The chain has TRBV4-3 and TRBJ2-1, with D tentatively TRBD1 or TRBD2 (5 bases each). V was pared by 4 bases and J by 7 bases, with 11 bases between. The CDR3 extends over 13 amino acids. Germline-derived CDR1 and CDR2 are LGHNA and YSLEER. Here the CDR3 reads CASSPGTGNEQFF. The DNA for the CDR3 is TGCGCCAGCAGCCCGGGGACGGGAAATGAGCAGTTCTTC.

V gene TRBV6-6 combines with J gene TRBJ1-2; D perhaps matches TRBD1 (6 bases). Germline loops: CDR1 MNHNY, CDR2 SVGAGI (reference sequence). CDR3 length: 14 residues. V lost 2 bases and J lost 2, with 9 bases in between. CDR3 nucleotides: TGTGCCAGCAGTTACCGCGACAGGAACTATGGCTACACCTTC. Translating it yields CASSYRDRNYGYTF.

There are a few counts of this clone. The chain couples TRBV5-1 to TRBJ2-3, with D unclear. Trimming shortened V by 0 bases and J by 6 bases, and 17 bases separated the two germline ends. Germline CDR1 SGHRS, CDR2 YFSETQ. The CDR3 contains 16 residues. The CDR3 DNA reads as TGCGCCAGCAGCTTGGGAGGCGCCACCGGAGCGGATACGCAGTATTTT. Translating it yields CASSLGGATGADTQYF.

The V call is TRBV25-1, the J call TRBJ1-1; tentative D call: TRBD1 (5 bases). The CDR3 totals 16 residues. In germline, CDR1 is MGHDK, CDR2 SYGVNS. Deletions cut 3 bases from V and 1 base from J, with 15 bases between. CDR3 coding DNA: TGTGCCAGCAGTGAGCTGAAGGGGACGCCGAACACTGAAGCTTTCTTT. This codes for CASSELKGTPNTEAFF.

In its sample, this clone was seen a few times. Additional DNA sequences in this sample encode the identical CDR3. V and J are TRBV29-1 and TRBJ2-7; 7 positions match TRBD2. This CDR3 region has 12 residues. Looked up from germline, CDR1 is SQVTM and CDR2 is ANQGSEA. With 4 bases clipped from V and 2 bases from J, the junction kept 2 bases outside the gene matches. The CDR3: CSVGGGTYEQYF. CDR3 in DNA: TGCAGCGTTGGGGGGGGAACCTACGAGCAGTACTTC.

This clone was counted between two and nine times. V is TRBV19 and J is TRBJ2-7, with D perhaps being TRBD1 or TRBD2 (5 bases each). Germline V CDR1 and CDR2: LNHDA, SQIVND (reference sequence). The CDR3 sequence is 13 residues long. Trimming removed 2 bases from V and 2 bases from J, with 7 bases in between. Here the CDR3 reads CASSIQGPYEQYF. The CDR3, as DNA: TGTGCCAGTAGTATACAGGGACCCTACGAGCAGTACTTC.

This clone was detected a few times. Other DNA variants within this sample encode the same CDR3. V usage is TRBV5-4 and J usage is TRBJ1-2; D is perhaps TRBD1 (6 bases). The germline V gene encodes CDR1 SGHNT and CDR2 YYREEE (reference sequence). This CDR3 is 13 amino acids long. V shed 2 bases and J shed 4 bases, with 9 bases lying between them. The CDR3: CASSLGQSYGYTF. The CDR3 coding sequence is TGTGCCAGCAGCTTAGGACAGTCCTATGGCTACACCTTC. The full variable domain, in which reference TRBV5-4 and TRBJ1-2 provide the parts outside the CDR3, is ETGVTQSPTHLIKTRGQQVTLRCSSQSGHNTVSWYQQALGQGPQFIFQYYREEENGRGNFPPRFSGLQFPNYSSELNVNALELDDSALYLCASSLGQSYGYTFGSGTRLTVV.

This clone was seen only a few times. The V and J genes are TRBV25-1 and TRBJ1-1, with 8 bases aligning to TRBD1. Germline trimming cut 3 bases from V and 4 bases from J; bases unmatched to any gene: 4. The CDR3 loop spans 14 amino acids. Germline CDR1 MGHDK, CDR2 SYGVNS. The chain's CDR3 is CASSDRQGRTEAFF. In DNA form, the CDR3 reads TGTGCCAGCAGTGACAGACAGGGGCGCACTGAAGCTTTCTTT.